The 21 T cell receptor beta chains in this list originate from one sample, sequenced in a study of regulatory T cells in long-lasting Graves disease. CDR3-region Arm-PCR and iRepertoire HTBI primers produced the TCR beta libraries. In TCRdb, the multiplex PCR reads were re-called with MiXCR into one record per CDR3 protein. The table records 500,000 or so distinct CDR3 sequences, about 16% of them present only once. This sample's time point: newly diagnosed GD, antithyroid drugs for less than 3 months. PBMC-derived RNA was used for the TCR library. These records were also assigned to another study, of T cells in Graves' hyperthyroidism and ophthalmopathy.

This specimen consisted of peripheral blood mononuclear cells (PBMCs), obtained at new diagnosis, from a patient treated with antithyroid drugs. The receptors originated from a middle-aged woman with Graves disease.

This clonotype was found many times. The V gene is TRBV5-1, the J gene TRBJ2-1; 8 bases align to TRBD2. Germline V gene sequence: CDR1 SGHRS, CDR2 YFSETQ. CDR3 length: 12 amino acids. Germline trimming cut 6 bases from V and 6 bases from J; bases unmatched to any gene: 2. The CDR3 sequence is CASTAGGNEQFF. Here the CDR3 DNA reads TGCGCCAGCACGGCGGGAGGCAATGAGCAGTTCTTC. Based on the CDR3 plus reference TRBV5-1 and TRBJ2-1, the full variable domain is KAGVTQTPRYLIKTRGQQVTLSCSPISGHRSVSWYQQTPGQGLQFLFEYFSETQRNKGNFPGRFSGRQFSNSRSEMNVSTLELGDSALYLCASTAGGNEQFFGPGTRLTVL.

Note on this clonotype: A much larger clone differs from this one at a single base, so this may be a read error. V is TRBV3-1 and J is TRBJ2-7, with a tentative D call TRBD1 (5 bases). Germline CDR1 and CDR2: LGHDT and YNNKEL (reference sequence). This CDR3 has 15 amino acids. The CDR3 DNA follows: TGTGCCGGCAGTTACTCTGGGGCTAGCTCCTACGAGCAGTACTTC. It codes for CAGSYSGASSYEQYF.

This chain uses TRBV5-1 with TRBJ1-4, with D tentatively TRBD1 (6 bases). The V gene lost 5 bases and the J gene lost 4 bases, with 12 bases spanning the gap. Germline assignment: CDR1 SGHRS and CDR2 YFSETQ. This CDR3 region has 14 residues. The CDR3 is CASRTGRYNEKLFF. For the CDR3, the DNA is TGCGCCAGCAGGACAGGACGATATAATGAAAAACTGTTTTTT.

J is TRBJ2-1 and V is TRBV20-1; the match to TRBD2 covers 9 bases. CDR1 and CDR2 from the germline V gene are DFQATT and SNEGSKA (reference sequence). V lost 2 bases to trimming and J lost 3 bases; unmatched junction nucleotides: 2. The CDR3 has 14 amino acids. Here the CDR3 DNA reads TGCAGTGCTAGACTGACTAGCGGCTACAATGAGCAGTTCTTC. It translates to CSARLTSGYNEQFF.

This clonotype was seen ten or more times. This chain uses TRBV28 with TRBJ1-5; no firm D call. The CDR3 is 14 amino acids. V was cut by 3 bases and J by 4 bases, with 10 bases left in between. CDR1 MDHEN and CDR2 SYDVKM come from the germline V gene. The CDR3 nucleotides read TGTGCCAGCAGTTTGCACGCCAGTAATCAGCCCCAGCATTTT. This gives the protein CASSLHASNQPQHF.

CDR3 DNA: TGTGCCAGCAGCCGAACTCGGGGGGCCTCAACTAATGAAAAACTGTTTTTT. Protein: CASSRTRGASTNEKLFF. The genes are TRBV7-8 and TRBJ1-4, with D tentatively TRBD1 (6 bases). Germline V gene lookup returns CDR1 SGHVS and CDR2 FQNEAQ. V lost 5 bases, J lost 0 bases, and 16 bases lay in between. CDR3 size: 17 residues.

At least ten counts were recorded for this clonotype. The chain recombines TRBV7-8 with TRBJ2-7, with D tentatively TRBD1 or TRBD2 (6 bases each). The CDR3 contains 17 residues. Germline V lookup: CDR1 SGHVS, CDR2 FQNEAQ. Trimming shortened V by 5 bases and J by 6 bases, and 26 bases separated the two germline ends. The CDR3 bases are TGTGCCAGCAGCCTGTTCGGGCGGGGCCTCATAGGGGGCGAGCAGTACTTC. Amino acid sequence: CASSLFGRGLIGGEQYF.

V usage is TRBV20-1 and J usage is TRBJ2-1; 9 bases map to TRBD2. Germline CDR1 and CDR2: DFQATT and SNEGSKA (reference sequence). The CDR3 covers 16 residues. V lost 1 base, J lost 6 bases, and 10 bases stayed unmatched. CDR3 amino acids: CSARVAAGGPGNEQFF. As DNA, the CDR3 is TGCAGTGCTAGAGTTGCCGCGGGGGGGCCCGGCAATGAGCAGTTCTTC.

The CDR3 here is CASTPAQGADQPQHF. The DNA of the CDR3 is TGTGCCAGTACCCCAGCTCAGGGGGCCGATCAGCCCCAGCATTTT. This chain connects TRBV19 to TRBJ1-5, with 8 positions matching TRBD1. Germline loops: CDR1 LNHDA, CDR2 SQIVND (reference sequence). The CDR3 contains 15 residues. V shed 7 bases, J shed 5 bases, and the junction held 10 bases outside the gene matches.

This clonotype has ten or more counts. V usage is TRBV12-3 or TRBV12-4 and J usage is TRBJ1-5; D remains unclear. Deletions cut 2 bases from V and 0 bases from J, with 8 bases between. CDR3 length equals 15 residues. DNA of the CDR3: TGTGCCAGCAGTTTATCTACGTTTAGCAATCAGCCCCAGCATTTT. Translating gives CASSLSTFSNQPQHF.

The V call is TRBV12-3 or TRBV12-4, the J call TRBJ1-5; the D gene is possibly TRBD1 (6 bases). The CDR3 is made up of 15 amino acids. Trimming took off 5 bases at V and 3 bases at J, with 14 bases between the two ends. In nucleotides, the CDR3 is TGTGCCAGCAGTCCAGGGGACACCACCAATCAGCCCCAGCATTTT. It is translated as CASSPGDTTNQPQHF.

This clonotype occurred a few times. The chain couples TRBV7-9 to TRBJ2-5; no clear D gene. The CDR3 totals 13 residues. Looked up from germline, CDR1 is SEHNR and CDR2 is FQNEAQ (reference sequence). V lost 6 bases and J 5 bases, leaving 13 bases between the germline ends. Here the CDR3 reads CASSPPMGETQYF. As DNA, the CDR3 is TGTGCCAGCAGTCCCCCTATGGGGGAGACCCAGTACTTC. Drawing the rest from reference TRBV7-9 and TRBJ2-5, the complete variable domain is DTGVSQNPRHKITKRGQNVTFRCDPISEHNRLYWYRQTLGQGPEFLTYFQNEAQLEKSRLLSDRFSAERPKGSFSTLEIQRTEQGDSAMYLCASSPPMGETQYFGPGTRLLVL.

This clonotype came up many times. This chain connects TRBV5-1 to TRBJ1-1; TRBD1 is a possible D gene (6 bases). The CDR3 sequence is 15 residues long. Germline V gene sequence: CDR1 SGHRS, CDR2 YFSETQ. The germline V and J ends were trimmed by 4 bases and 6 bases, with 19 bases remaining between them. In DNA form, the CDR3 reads TGCGCCAGCAGCACGGGTGAGGGGGGAGTGGCTGAAGCTTTCTTT. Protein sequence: CASSTGEGGVAEAFF.

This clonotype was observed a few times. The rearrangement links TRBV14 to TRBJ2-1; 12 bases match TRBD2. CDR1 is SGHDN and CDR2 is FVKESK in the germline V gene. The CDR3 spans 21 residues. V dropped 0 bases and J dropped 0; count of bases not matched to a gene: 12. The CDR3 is CASSQDKSTSGGFGSYNEQFF. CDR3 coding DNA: TGTGCCAGCAGCCAAGATAAATCGACTAGCGGGGGATTCGGCTCCTACAATGAGCAGTTCTTC. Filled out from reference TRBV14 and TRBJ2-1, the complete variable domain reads EAGVTQFPSHSVIEKGQTVTLRCDPISGHDNLYWYRRVMGKEIKFLLHFVKESKQDESGMPNNRFLAERTGGTYSTLKVQPAELEDSGVYFCASSQDKSTSGGFGSYNEQFFGPGTRLTVL.

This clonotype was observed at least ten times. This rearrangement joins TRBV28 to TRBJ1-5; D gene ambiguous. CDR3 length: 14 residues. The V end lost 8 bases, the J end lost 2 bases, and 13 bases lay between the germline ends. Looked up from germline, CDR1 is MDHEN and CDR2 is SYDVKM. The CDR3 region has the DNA TGTGCCAGCCGTCCGGGCTTGGGCAATCAGCCCCAGCATTTT. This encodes CASRPGLGNQPQHF.

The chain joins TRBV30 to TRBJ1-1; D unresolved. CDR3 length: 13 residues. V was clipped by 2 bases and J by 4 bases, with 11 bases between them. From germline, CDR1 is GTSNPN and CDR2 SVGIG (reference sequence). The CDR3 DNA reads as TGTGCCTGGAGTTCCGTCCTCCCCACTGAAGCTTTCTTT. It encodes CAWSSVLPTEAFF. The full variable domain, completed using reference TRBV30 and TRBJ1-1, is SQTIHQWPATLVQPVGSPLSLECTVEGTSNPNLYWYRQAAGRGLQLLFYSVGIGQISSEVPQNLSASRPQDRQFILSSKKLLLSDSGFYLCAWSSVLPTEAFFGQGTRLTVV.

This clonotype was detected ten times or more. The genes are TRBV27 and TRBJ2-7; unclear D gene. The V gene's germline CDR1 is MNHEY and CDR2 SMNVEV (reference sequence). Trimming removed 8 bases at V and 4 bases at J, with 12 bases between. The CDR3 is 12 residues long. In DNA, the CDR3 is TGTGCCAGCCGCCACGGCGGTTACGAGCAGTACTTC. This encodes CASRHGGYEQYF.

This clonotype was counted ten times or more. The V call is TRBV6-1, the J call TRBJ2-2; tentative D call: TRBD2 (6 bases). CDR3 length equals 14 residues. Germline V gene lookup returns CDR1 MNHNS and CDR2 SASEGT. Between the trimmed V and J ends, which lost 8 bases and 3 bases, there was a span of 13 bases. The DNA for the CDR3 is TGTGCCAGCCTAGGCGGGGCCTACACCGGGGAGCTGTTTTTT. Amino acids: CASLGGAYTGELFF.

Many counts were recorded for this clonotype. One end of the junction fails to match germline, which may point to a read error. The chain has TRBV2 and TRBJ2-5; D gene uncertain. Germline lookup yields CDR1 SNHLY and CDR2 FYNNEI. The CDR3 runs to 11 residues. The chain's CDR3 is CASSELWYSVF. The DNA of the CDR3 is TGTGCCAGCAGTGAATTGTGGTACTCGGTCTTC. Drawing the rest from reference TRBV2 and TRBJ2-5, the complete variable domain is EPEVTQTPSHQVTQMGQEVILRCVPISNHLYFYWYRQILGQKVEFLVSFYNNEISEKSEIFDDQFSVERPDGSNFTLKIRSTKLEDSAMYFCASSELWYSVFGPGTRLLVL.

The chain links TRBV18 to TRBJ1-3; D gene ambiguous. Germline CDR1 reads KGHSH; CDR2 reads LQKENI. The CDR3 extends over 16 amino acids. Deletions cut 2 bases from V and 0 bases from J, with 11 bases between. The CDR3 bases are TGTGCCAGCTCACCATGGGATTGGGGCTCTGGAAACACCATATATTTT. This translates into CASSPWDWGSGNTIYF.

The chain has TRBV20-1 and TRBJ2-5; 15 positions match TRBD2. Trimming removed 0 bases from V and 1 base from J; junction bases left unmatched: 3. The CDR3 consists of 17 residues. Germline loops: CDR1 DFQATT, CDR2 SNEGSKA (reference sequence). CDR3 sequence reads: CSARDLGLAGGQETQYF. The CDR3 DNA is TGCAGTGCTAGAGATTTGGGACTAGCGGGGGGCCAAGAGACCCAGTACTTC.